The present TCR beta chain was sequenced within a study of OX40 agonist ivuxolimab in advanced cancers. Clones were read by immunoSEQ multiplex PCR, and TCRdb kept only the in-frame ones, dropping some. The table lists some 100,000 clones, 85% to 95% of them singletons. Germline lookup yields CDR1 MNHNS and CDR2 SASEGT. The CDR3 is 15 residues long. V gave up 8 bases and J gave up 1 base; unmatched junction bases: 11. The sequence was obtained from an adult with an advanced solid tumor such as melanoma, head and neck, liver or kidney cancer. The V call is TRBV6-1, the J call TRBJ2-7, with TRBD1 matching over 7 bases. The sequences come from CD4+ or CD8+ T cells sorted from blood, collected in a trial of the OX40 agonist ivuxolimab. Written as DNA, the CDR3 is TGTGCCAGCTCTTACATTACGGGACAGTCCTACGAGCAGTACTTC. Translated, it gives CASSYITGQSYEQYF.